This TCR beta chain was found in a study of T cell responses to AZD1222 COVID-19 vaccine. Assay used: immunoSEQ multiplex PCR; TCRdb lists only in-frame clones, some missing. The table lists 110,000 or so clones, roughly 90% of them singletons. With regard to this clone: Its antigen is not known.

CDR3 length equals 14 residues. Trimming removed 4 bases from V and 5 bases from J, with 14 bases in between. The V gene's germline CDR1 is LNHDA and CDR2 SQIVND (reference sequence). General observations from the study: CD4 TCRs covered the whole spike, strongest at regions 160-218 and 743-854. Clonal diversity was possibly underestimated; the donors were predominantly white British and more often female. The study reported that nearly half of spike-specific TCRs target unmutated variant regions. Only after the peak T cell response were repertoires sampled.

This sample comprised peripheral blood, obtained 28 days after the second AZD1222 dose. The TCR sequence derives from an adult who received the AZD1222 COVID-19 vaccine. J is TRBJ1-2 and V is TRBV19, with TRBD1 as a possible D gene (6 bases). The CDR3: CASSRDNTFYGYTF. Here the CDR3 DNA reads TGTGCCAGTAGTAGGGACAACACCTTTTATGGCTACACCTTC.